A single sample is the source of the 12 T cell receptor beta chains below, sequenced in a study of blood T cells in healthy people across ages. A second PCR of 7 to 11 cycles used a sample-barcoded 5' primer and a J-beta primer mix. One entry per CDR3 protein results from TCRdb running MiXCR on the 5' RACE reads. The sample carries 600,000 to 1,000,000 distinct CDR3 sequences, 25% recorded once. The sample was also linked to a second study, of T cells of mothers and their children.

Sequencing was carried out using blood. These TCRs come from a boy younger than 18 in good health.

V usage is TRBV15 and J usage is TRBJ1-4; D might be TRBD1 (6 bases). The CDR3 extends over 19 amino acids. Trimming pared 0 bases from V and 1 base from J, leaving 18 bases between. The germline gives CDR1 LNHNV, CDR2 YYDKDF (reference sequence). The CDR3 reads CATSREVPQGLQTNEKLFF. In nucleotides, the CDR3 is TGTGCCACCAGCAGAGAAGTTCCCCAGGGGCTACAAACTAATGAAAAACTGTTTTTT. Based on the CDR3 plus reference TRBV15 and TRBJ1-4, the full variable domain is DAMVIQNPRYQVTQFGKPVTLSCSQTLNHNVMYWYQQKSSQAPKLLFHYYDKDFNNEADTPDNFQSRRPNTSFCFLDIRSPGLGDTAMYLCATSREVPQGLQTNEKLFFGSGTQLSVL.

This clonotype showed up just a few times. The V gene is TRBV6-5, the J gene TRBJ1-3; D unclear. Germline V lookup: CDR1 MNHEY, CDR2 SVGAGI. Trimming left V 4 bases short and J 4 bases short, with 17 bases between. CDR3 length equals 16 residues. CDR3 in amino acids: CASSFSQVAVGNTIYF. The CDR3 region has the DNA TGTGCCAGCAGTTTCTCTCAGGTGGCAGTCGGAAACACCATATATTTT.

This clonotype was counted between two and nine times. The chain employs TRBV27 and TRBJ2-3; D could derive from TRBD1 or TRBD2 (6 bases each). This CDR3 is 16 amino acids long. V was cut by 3 bases and J by 1 base, with 14 bases left in between. The germline V gene has CDR1 MNHEY and CDR2 SMNVEV (reference sequence). For the CDR3, the DNA is TGTGCCAGCAGTTTTACGGGGGCCGGCGGCACAGATACGCAGTATTTT. This encodes CASSFTGAGGTDTQYF.

J is TRBJ1-1 and V is TRBV10-3, with D unclear. The length of the CDR3 is 14 residues. From germline, CDR1 is ENHRY and CDR2 SYGVKD. Trimming removed 10 bases at V and 0 bases at J, with 15 bases between. CDR3 protein: CATAQQILNTEAFF. DNA of the CDR3: TGTGCCACCGCACAACAGATTTTGAACACTGAAGCTTTCTTT.

V and J are TRBV20-1 and TRBJ2-1, with D unclear. Germline V CDR1 and CDR2: DFQATT, SNEGSKA (reference sequence). The CDR3 sequence is 11 residues long. The V gene lost 0 bases and the J gene lost 8 bases, with 5 bases spanning the gap. The CDR3 DNA sequence: TGCAGTGCTAGAGATCCCCATGAGCAGTTCTTC. This translates into CSARDPHEQFF.

This clonotype was found a few times. The chain employs TRBV6-1 and TRBJ1-2, with 8 positions matching TRBD1. V was pared by 5 bases and J by 4 bases, with 6 bases of the junction left unmatched. CDR1 and CDR2 from the germline V gene are MNHNS and SASEGT. CDR3 length: 14 amino acids. CDR3 bases: TGTGCCAGCAGTCCGTTGACAGGGGCCTATGGCTACACCTTC. This translates into CASSPLTGAYGYTF.

This clonotype was picked up many times. This chain joins TRBV7-6 and TRBJ2-5; 7 nucleotides match TRBD1. Germline CDR1 and CDR2: SGHVS and FNYEAQ. The V gene end was trimmed by 5 bases and the J gene end by 1 base; junction bases not matched to a gene: 1. The length of the CDR3 is 13 residues. This CDR3 reads CASSDRVQETQYF. The CDR3 DNA sequence: TGTGCCAGCAGCGACAGGGTCCAAGAGACCCAGTACTTC.

The chain employs TRBV5-1 and TRBJ2-5, with D tentatively TRBD1 (5 bases). The CDR3 is 13 amino acids. From germline, CDR1 is SGHRS and CDR2 YFSETQ. V lost 5 bases, J lost 1 base, and 9 bases lay in between. CDR3 coding DNA: TGCGCCAGCAGAGACAGACCCCAAGAGACCCAGTACTTC. This codes for CASRDRPQETQYF.

CDR3: CASSVEQFSYEQYF. CDR3 DNA sequence: TGTGCCAGCAGCGTAGAGCAGTTCTCCTACGAGCAGTACTTC. The rearrangement joins TRBV9 to TRBJ2-7; D unresolved. From germline, CDR1 is SGDLS and CDR2 YYNGEE. V dropped 0 bases and J dropped 0 bases, with 7 bases sitting between them. CDR3 length: 14 amino acids.

The table lists this clonotype with a few counts. This chain joins TRBV11-2 and TRBJ2-7, with 10 bases that match TRBD2. Trimming took 0 bases from V and 3 from J; bases not matched to a gene: 2. In germline, CDR1 is SGHAT, CDR2 FQNNGV. The CDR3 extends over 15 amino acids. The CDR3 spells CASSLEVAGGYEQYF. In DNA form, the CDR3 reads TGTGCCAGCAGCTTAGAAGTAGCGGGAGGCTACGAGCAGTACTTC.

There are a few counts of this clonotype. The CDR3 DNA reads TGTGCCAGCAGTTTCCCCTCCGGGACCTCGCCTCCCAATGAAAAACTGTTTTTT. It translates to CASSFPSGTSPPNEKLFF. The rearrangement links TRBV28 to TRBJ1-4, with D possibly matching TRBD1 (5 bases). Germline V CDR1 and CDR2: MDHEN, SYDVKM. The CDR3 runs to 18 residues. The ends were cut back, 3 bases at V and 5 bases at J, with 22 bases in the middle. Drawing the rest from reference TRBV28 and TRBJ1-4, the complete variable domain is DVKVTQSSRYLVKRTGEKVFLECVQDMDHENMFWYRQDPGLGLRLIYFSYDVKMKEKGDIPEGYSVSREKKERFSLILESASTNQTSMYLCASSFPSGTSPPNEKLFFGSGTQLSVL.

This chain uses TRBV20-1 with TRBJ2-3, with TRBD2 matching over 12 bases. CDR3 length: 20 amino acids. Germline-derived CDR1 and CDR2 are DFQATT and SNEGSKA (reference sequence). The junction had 18 bases not matched to a gene; V was cut back by 2 bases and J by 3 bases. Here the CDR3 DNA reads TGCAGTGCTAGACCCTCGCCCGCTAGCGGGAGGGCCAGTGAAACAGATACGCAGTATTTT. This translates into CSARPSPASGRASETDTQYF.